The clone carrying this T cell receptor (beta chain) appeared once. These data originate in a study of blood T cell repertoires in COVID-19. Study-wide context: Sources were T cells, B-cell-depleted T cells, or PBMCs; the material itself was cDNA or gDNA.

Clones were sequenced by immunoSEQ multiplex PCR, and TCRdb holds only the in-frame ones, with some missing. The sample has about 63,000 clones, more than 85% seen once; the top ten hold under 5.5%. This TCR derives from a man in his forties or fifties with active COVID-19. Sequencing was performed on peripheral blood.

CDR3 in amino acids: CASRDPGQGRTGELFF. The CDR3 region has the DNA TGTGCCAGCAGGGACCCGGGACAGGGGCGGACCGGGGAGCTGTTTTTT. The rearrangement joins TRBV27 to TRBJ2-2, with 10 positions matching TRBD1. J gave up 5 bases and V 6 bases, and 9 bases lay outside the gene matches. This CDR3 contains 16 residues. CDR1 is MNHEY, CDR2 SMNVEV, per germline (reference sequence).